A selection of T cell receptor beta chains follows, all from one sample in a study of blood T cell repertoires in COVID-19. The assay was immunoSEQ multiplex PCR, and TCRdb's table has in-frame clones only and misses some. The sample consists of approximately 200,000 clones, under 90% of them appearing once. Sequencing was performed on peripheral blood. The receptors here all came from a woman aged 80 or over with COVID-19, enrolled during active disease. CDR3s include the opening cysteine and the closing phenylalanine or tryptophan. Fields, in order: clone size, V gene, J gene, D gene, CDR3 protein, CDR3 DNA. D genes are given only for firm matches. Size values are once, few and many counts, or a class for expanded clones, and some rows have none.

abundance: .; v_gene: TRBV18; j_gene: TRBJ2-7; d_gene: .; CDR3aa: CASSPTNGVYEQYF; CDR3nt: TGTGCCAGCTCACCTACCAACGGGGTTTACGAGCAGTACTTC
abundance: .; v_gene: TRBV18; j_gene: TRBJ1-1; d_gene: TRBD1; CDR3aa: CASSRTGGHTEAFF; CDR3nt: TGTGCCAGCTCACGAACAGGGGGGCACACTGAAGCTTTCTTT
abundance: .; v_gene: TRBV18; j_gene: TRBJ1-2; d_gene: TRBD1; CDR3aa: CASSPATLNRGQGYTF; CDR3nt: TGTGCCAGCTCACCCGCAACCCTTAACAGGGGGCAAGGCTACACCTTC
abundance: .; v_gene: TRBV6-1; j_gene: TRBJ1-1; d_gene: TRBD1; CDR3aa: CASSEGTGYSRNTEAFF; CDR3nt: TGTGCCAGCAGTGAGGGGACAGGGTATTCTAGGAACACTGAAGCTTTCTTT
abundance: .; v_gene: TRBV4-2; j_gene: TRBJ2-2; d_gene: TRBD2; CDR3aa: CASTRSGGEGGELFF; CDR3nt: TGTGCCAGCACTCGGAGCGGGGGGGAAGGCGGGGAGCTGTTTTTT
abundance: .; v_gene: TRBV24-1; j_gene: TRBJ2-1; d_gene: .; CDR3aa: CATSEPWGVPEQFF; CDR3nt: TGTGCCACCAGTGAACCCTGGGGGGTTCCTGAGCAGTTCTTC
abundance: .; v_gene: TRBV18; j_gene: TRBJ2-5; d_gene: .; CDR3aa: CASSRQQETQYF; CDR3nt: TGTGCCAGCTCACGACAGCAAGAGACCCAGTACTTC
abundance: .; v_gene: TRBV25-1; j_gene: TRBJ1-2; d_gene: TRBD1; CDR3aa: CASSEQGAYGYTF; CDR3nt: TGTGCCAGCAGTGAACAGGGGGCCTATGGCTACACCTTC
abundance: few; v_gene: TRBV10-1; j_gene: TRBJ2-1; d_gene: TRBD2; CDR3aa: CASSAGGPKPWQFF; CDR3nt: TGCGCCAGCAGTGCGGGGGGTCCCAAACCGTGGCAGTTCTTC
abundance: .; v_gene: TRBV27; j_gene: TRBJ1-5; d_gene: TRBD1; CDR3aa: CASSRQGGNQPQHF; CDR3nt: TGTGCCAGCAGTCGACAGGGGGGCAATCAGCCCCAGCATTTT
abundance: .; v_gene: TRBV5-1; j_gene: TRBJ1-4; d_gene: TRBD1; CDR3aa: CASSSTGLNEKLFF; CDR3nt: TGCGCCAGCAGCTCGACAGGGCTTAATGAAAAACTGTTTTTT
abundance: .; v_gene: TRBV6-5; j_gene: TRBJ2-7; d_gene: TRBD2; CDR3aa: CASESGGLGNEQYF; CDR3nt: TGTGCCAGCGAGTCGGGGGGTTTAGGTAACGAGCAGTACTTC
abundance: .; v_gene: TRBV5-1; j_gene: TRBJ1-2; d_gene: TRBD1; CDR3aa: CASSLDGQGKGGYTF; CDR3nt: TGCGCCAGCAGCTTGGACGGACAGGGCAAGGGTGGCTACACCTTC
abundance: .; v_gene: TRBV6-7; j_gene: TRBJ1-3; d_gene: TRBD1; CDR3aa: CASSPGQGVFGNTIYF; CDR3nt: TGTGCCAGCAGTCCGGGACAGGGGGTTTTTGGAAACACCATATATTTT
abundance: .; v_gene: TRBV19; j_gene: TRBJ2-1; d_gene: .; CDR3aa: CASNGLVGGNLHGEQFF; CDR3nt: TGTGCCAGTAACGGGCTGGTGGGAGGCAACTTACATGGTGAGCAGTTCTTC
abundance: once; v_gene: TRBV6-4; j_gene: TRBJ2-2; d_gene: .; CDR3aa: CASSEQGRTGELFF; CDR3nt: TGTGCCAGCAGTGAACAGGGGAGGACCGGGGAGCTGTTTTTT
abundance: .; v_gene: TRBV20-1; j_gene: TRBJ1-2; d_gene: .; CDR3aa: CSARMASGYTF; CDR3nt: TGCAGTGCTAGGATGGCATCCGGCTACACCTTC
abundance: .; v_gene: TRBV28; j_gene: TRBJ1-2; d_gene: TRBD1; CDR3aa: CASHGDRSAWGGYTF; CDR3nt: TGTGCCAGCCATGGGGACAGGTCCGCCTGGGGAGGCTACACCTTC
abundance: .; v_gene: TRBV9; j_gene: TRBJ2-3; d_gene: .; CDR3aa: CASSAPNTDTQYF; CDR3nt: TGTGCCAGCAGCGCCCCCAACACAGATACGCAGTATTTT
abundance: .; v_gene: TRBV6-5; j_gene: TRBJ2-7; d_gene: TRBD1; CDR3aa: CASTTRRTGSLEQYF; CDR3nt: TGTGCCAGCACTACCAGGAGGACAGGGTCTCTCGAGCAGTACTTC
abundance: .; v_gene: TRBV5-1; j_gene: TRBJ2-5; d_gene: .; CDR3aa: CASSLGGLGETQYF; CDR3nt: TGCGCCAGCAGCTTGGGGGGACTTGGAGAGACCCAGTACTTC
abundance: .; v_gene: TRBV27; j_gene: TRBJ1-2; d_gene: .; CDR3aa: CASTFAGGTYGYTF; CDR3nt: TGTGCCAGCACCTTTGCGGGGGGTACCTATGGCTACACCTTC
abundance: .; v_gene: TRBV30; j_gene: TRBJ1-1; d_gene: .; CDR3aa: CARRGESEAFF; CDR3nt: TGTGCCCGACGGGGAGAGAGTGAAGCTTTCTTT
abundance: .; v_gene: TRBV7-2; j_gene: TRBJ1-2; d_gene: TRBD1; CDR3aa: CASSPGQGKGYGYTF; CDR3nt: TGTGCCAGCAGCCCGGGACAGGGTAAGGGCTATGGCTACACCTTC
abundance: few; v_gene: TRBV2; j_gene: TRBJ2-2; d_gene: TRBD1; CDR3aa: CASSGIRNRGANIAGELFF; CDR3nt: TGTGCCAGCAGTGGAATTCGAAACAGGGGGGCGAACATCGCCGGGGAGCTGTTTTTT
abundance: .; v_gene: TRBV2; j_gene: TRBJ1-2; d_gene: .; CDR3aa: CASSDGLPSGYTF; CDR3nt: TGTGCCAGCAGTGATGGGCTCCCCTCGGGCTACACCTTC
abundance: .; v_gene: TRBV7-2; j_gene: TRBJ2-7; d_gene: TRBD2; CDR3aa: CASSFLRGGAYEQYF; CDR3nt: TGTGCCAGCAGTTTCCTTCGCGGGGGGGCCTACGAGCAGTACTTC
abundance: .; v_gene: TRBV18; j_gene: TRBJ2-3; d_gene: .; CDR3aa: CASSLHPTDTQYF; CDR3nt: TGTGCCAGCTCACTACATCCTACAGATACGCAGTATTTT
abundance: .; v_gene: TRBV6-2/TRBV6-3; j_gene: TRBJ2-5; d_gene: TRBD1; CDR3aa: CASSYRTGDWKETQYF; CDR3nt: TGTGCCAGCAGTTACAGGACAGGGGACTGGAAAGAGACCCAGTACTTC
abundance: .; v_gene: TRBV9; j_gene: TRBJ1-1; d_gene: TRBD1; CDR3aa: CASSVGQGVNTEAFF; CDR3nt: TGTGCCAGCAGCGTAGGACAGGGAGTGAACACTGAAGCTTTCTTT
abundance: few; v_gene: TRBV3-1/TRBV3-2; j_gene: TRBJ1-5; d_gene: TRBD1; CDR3aa: CASSSTRGDQPQHF; CDR3nt: TGTGCCAGCAGCTCAACCAGGGGGGATCAGCCCCAGCATTTT
abundance: .; v_gene: TRBV28; j_gene: TRBJ1-2; d_gene: .; CDR3aa: CASKGSTEGYTF; CDR3nt: TGTGCCAGCAAAGGCTCGACAGAGGGCTACACCTTC
abundance: .; v_gene: TRBV7-3; j_gene: TRBJ1-6; d_gene: TRBD1; CDR3aa: CASSLQGQGGSPLHF; CDR3nt: TGTGCCAGCAGCCTACAGGGACAGGGTGGTTCACCCCTCCACTTT
abundance: .; v_gene: TRBV20-1; j_gene: TRBJ1-2; d_gene: .; CDR3aa: CSASTGIYGYTF; CDR3nt: TGCAGTGCTAGTACAGGGATCTATGGCTACACCTTC
abundance: .; v_gene: TRBV19; j_gene: TRBJ1-6; d_gene: .; CDR3aa: CASSTNEGDSPLHF; CDR3nt: TGTGCCAGTAGTACCAATGAAGGGGATTCACCCCTCCACTTT
abundance: .; v_gene: TRBV11-3; j_gene: TRBJ2-5; d_gene: .; CDR3aa: CASSPAGETQYF; CDR3nt: TGTGCCAGCAGCCCTGCGGGTGAGACCCAGTACTTC
abundance: few; v_gene: TRBV7-6; j_gene: TRBJ2-1; d_gene: .; CDR3aa: CASSTRQATYNEQFF; CDR3nt: TGTGCCAGCAGCACACGACAGGCTACCTACAATGAGCAGTTCTTC
abundance: .; v_gene: TRBV30; j_gene: TRBJ1-1; d_gene: .; CDR3aa: CAWRRPRESPYTEAFF; CDR3nt: TGTGCCTGGAGGCGGCCGCGGGAGAGCCCATACACTGAAGCTTTCTTT
abundance: .; v_gene: TRBV4-2; j_gene: TRBJ2-6; d_gene: .; CDR3aa: CASSFASGVSSGANVLTF; CDR3nt: TGTGCCAGCAGCTTCGCCTCCGGGGTGTCTTCTGGGGCCAACGTCCTGACTTTC
abundance: .; v_gene: TRBV4-2; j_gene: TRBJ2-7; d_gene: .; CDR3aa: CASSQGGVAHEQYF; CDR3nt: TGTGCCAGCAGCCAAGGGGGGGTAGCACACGAGCAGTACTTC
abundance: .; v_gene: TRBV27; j_gene: TRBJ2-2; d_gene: .; CDR3aa: CASSTRTGELFF; CDR3nt: TGTGCCAGCAGCACCAGGACCGGGGAGCTGTTTTTT
abundance: .; v_gene: TRBV20-1; j_gene: TRBJ2-5; d_gene: .; CDR3aa: CSAKPEETQYF; CDR3nt: TGCAGTGCTAAACCCGAGGAGACCCAGTACTTC